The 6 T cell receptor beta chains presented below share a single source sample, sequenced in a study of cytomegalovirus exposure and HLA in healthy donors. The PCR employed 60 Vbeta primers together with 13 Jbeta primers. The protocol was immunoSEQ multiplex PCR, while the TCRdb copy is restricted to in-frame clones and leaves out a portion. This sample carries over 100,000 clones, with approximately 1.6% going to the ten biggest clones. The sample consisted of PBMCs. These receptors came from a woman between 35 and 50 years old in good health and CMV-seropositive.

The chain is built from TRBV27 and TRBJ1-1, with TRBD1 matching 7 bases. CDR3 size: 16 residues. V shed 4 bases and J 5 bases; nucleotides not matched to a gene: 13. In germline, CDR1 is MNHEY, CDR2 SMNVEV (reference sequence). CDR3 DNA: TGTGCCAGCAGTTGGGGGAGACAGGGTAGTGGGACTGAAGCTTTCTTT. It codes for CASSWGRQGSGTEAFF.

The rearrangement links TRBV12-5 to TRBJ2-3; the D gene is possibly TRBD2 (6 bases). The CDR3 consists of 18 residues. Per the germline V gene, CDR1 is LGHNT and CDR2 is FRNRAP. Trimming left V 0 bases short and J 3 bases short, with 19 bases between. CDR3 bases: TGTGCTAGTGGTTTGGTTTTAGCGGCACCCTATGGGACAGATACGCAGTATTTT. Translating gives CASGLVLAAPYGTDTQYF.

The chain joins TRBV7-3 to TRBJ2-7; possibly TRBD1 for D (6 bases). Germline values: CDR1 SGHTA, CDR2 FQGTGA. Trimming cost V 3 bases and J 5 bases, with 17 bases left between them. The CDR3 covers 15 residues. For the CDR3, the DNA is TGTGCCAGCAGCTTTAAGTTGGACAGTGCGAACGAGCAGTACTTC. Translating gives CASSFKLDSANEQYF.

CDR3 DNA sequence: TGTGCCAGCAGTCGGACAGGGCGCTCCTACAATGAGCAGTTCTTC. Its translation: CASSRTGRSYNEQFF. The V and J genes are TRBV6-5 and TRBJ2-1, with TRBD1 matching 8 bases. The junction had 3 bases not matched to a gene; V was cut back by 5 bases and J by 0 bases. In germline, CDR1 is MNHEY, CDR2 SVGAGI. This CDR3 contains 15 residues.

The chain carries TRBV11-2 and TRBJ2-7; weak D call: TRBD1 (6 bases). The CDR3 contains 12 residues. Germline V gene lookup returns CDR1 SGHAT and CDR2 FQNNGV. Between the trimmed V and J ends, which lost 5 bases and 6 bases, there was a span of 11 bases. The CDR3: CASSPGVGEQYF. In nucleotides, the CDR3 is TGTGCCAGCAGCCCAGGGGTGGGCGAGCAGTACTTC.

CDR3 protein: CASSTPGGPNYGYTF. The CDR3 region has the DNA TGTGCCAGCAGTACACCCGGGGGGCCTAACTATGGCTACACCTTC. The V and J genes are TRBV28 and TRBJ1-2, with D possibly matching TRBD1 (6 bases). This CDR3 contains 15 residues. Germline CDR1 and CDR2: MDHEN and SYDVKM. The germline V and J ends were trimmed by 5 bases and 0 bases, with 13 bases remaining between them.